In this sample, the clone carrying this T cell receptor (beta chain) turned up a few times. Its antigen is not known. Germline CDR1 reads ENHRY; CDR2 reads SYGVKD. V was pared by 10 bases and J by 8 bases, with 24 bases between. This CDR3 region has 15 residues. Genomic DNA was employed as the template in profiling TCR beta VDJ and CDR3. TCRdb re-analysed the reads in MiXCR, keeping a single row per CDR3 protein. The repertoire holds under 200,000 distinct CDR3 sequences, with 45% to 50% as singletons. The sample is drawn from a study of CD8+CD57+ T cells in acquired aplastic anemia. Study results and caveats: Overlap between patients and controls comprised about 30 CD8+ CDR3 sequences.

Sequencing was done on patients that had shown CD8+CD57+ cell expansion by flow cytometry. There were no patients without severe acquired aplastic anemia. No therapy had been given to the patients at the time of blood sampling. The sequence came from a human donor with aplastic anemia. The J gene is TRBJ2-1, the V gene TRBV10-3, with a possible D match to TRBD2 (6 bases). The sequenced sample was sorted CD4+, CD8+, or CD8+CD57+ T cells (not recorded which) from PBMCs. In DNA, the CDR3 is TGTGCCACCGAGAGAGGGACTCCGATGATAGATGAGCAGTTCTTC. The encoded protein is CATERGTPMIDEQFF.